The TCR beta chain described here comes from a study of blood T cells in healthy people across ages. As concerns this clonotype: Its antigen is as yet unknown.

Through a sample-barcoded 5' primer and a J-beta primer mix, a second PCR was run for about 6 to 11 cycles. MiXCR, run by TCRdb on the 5' RACE reads, gives a single entry per CDR3 protein. The repertoire holds about 900,000 distinct CDR3 sequences, with 62% as singletons. This CDR3 has 14 residues. Per germline, CDR1 MNHEY and CDR2 SVGEGT. V gave up 7 bases and J gave up 3 bases, with 15 bases separating them. General study results and limits: Estimated diversity across one million T cells was deemed an underestimate.

Those donating, healthy Caucasian individuals from Russia, were aged 6 to 90. A minimum of 5 micrograms of total RNA was extracted per sample. The sample comprised blood. This receptor was identified in a young man in good health. This chain links TRBV6-2 or TRBV6-3 with TRBJ1-1; perhaps TRBD1 as D (5 bases). The CDR3, as DNA: TGTGCCAGCACCCAGACGGGGGTGTACACTGAAGCTTTCTTT. Its protein product is CASTQTGVYTEAFF.